This is a list of T cell receptor beta chains from one sample in a study of T-cell reconstitution after alpha-beta-depleted transplantation in children. MiXCR was run by TCRdb on the PCR reads, yielding one entry per CDR3 protein. The sample holds about 420,000 distinct CDR3 sequences, 11% seen once. The specimen was PBMCs from the stem cell graft donor, collected from the stem cell graft. Every receptor here comes from a human donor who donated a stem cell graft to a child with acute myeloid leukemia. Each CDR3 is given without its conserved first and last residue.

j_call: TRBJ1-1
v_call: TRBV29-1
cdr3_aa: SVLRAGVTEAF

j_call: TRBJ1-1
v_call: TRBV6-2/TRBV6-3
cdr3_aa: ASEEIRESTEAF

j_call: TRBJ2-2
v_call: TRBV27
cdr3_aa: ASTNRQGGPGELF

j_call: TRBJ2-5
v_call: TRBV12-3/TRBV12-4
cdr3_aa: ASSLSRHGETQY

j_call: TRBJ2-5
v_call: TRBV7-9
cdr3_aa: ASSFTGTAIGETQY

j_call: TRBJ2-7
v_call: TRBV5-6
cdr3_aa: ASSKKGQTFFYEQY

j_call: TRBJ2-3
v_call: TRBV27
cdr3_aa: ASSYRGPTDTQY

j_call: TRBJ2-6
v_call: TRBV6-5
cdr3_aa: ASSYGIISSGANGLT

j_call: TRBJ1-5
v_call: TRBV20-1
cdr3_aa: CASEGTGGSVRPQH

j_call: TRBJ2-1
v_call: TRBV6-5
cdr3_aa: ASSYSQGSYNEQF

j_call: TRBJ2-6
v_call: TRBV20-1
cdr3_aa: SARAPQGANSGANVLT

j_call: TRBJ2-6
v_call: TRBV28
cdr3_aa: ASSKPQGRAGANVLT

j_call: TRBJ1-2
v_call: TRBV9
cdr3_aa: ASSALGGGNYGYT

j_call: TRBJ2-2
v_call: TRBV27
cdr3_aa: ASSLSTLVTGELF

j_call: TRBJ2-7
v_call: TRBV7-6
cdr3_aa: ASSLQLNYEQY

j_call: TRBJ2-2
v_call: TRBV20-1
cdr3_aa: SARLRGGGELF

j_call: TRBJ2-1
v_call: TRBV5-1
cdr3_aa: ASSDPSTTDRGEQF

j_call: TRBJ1-5
v_call: TRBV20-1
cdr3_aa: SARDKDKGNQPQH

j_call: TRBJ2-2
v_call: TRBV6-1
cdr3_aa: ASRATGANTGELF

j_call: TRBJ2-2
v_call: TRBV7-6
cdr3_aa: ASSLADRSTGELF

j_call: TRBJ1-1
v_call: TRBV7-2
cdr3_aa: ASSNGTGRMNTEAF

j_call: TRBJ2-5
v_call: TRBV7-8
cdr3_aa: ASSPWNRETQY

j_call: TRBJ2-5
v_call: TRBV29-1
cdr3_aa: SVPGQGQETQY

j_call: TRBJ2-3
v_call: TRBV7-9
cdr3_aa: ASSFRGRQY

j_call: TRBJ2-3
v_call: TRBV9
cdr3_aa: ASSVVDGTSTDTQY

j_call: TRBJ2-1
v_call: TRBV11-2
cdr3_aa: ASKREGNEQF

j_call: TRBJ2-1
v_call: TRBV20-1
cdr3_aa: SAGGEWGGANEQF

j_call: TRBJ1-5
v_call: TRBV28
cdr3_aa: ASSPSGTGSQPQH

j_call: TRBJ2-1
v_call: TRBV25-1
cdr3_aa: ASSERDREYNEQF

j_call: TRBJ1-4
v_call: TRBV7-2
cdr3_aa: ASSLGDSPTNEKLF

j_call: TRBJ1-2
v_call: TRBV10-2
cdr3_aa: ASSPQAGSVYEYGYT

j_call: TRBJ2-3
v_call: TRBV20-1
cdr3_aa: SARDGTKGDTQY

j_call: TRBJ2-1
v_call: TRBV6-2/TRBV6-3
cdr3_aa: ASNSGRALHEQF

j_call: TRBJ2-3
v_call: TRBV7-6
cdr3_aa: ASSLAAAGGKTDTQY

j_call: TRBJ2-7
v_call: TRBV9
cdr3_aa: ASSAGLEGYEQY

j_call: TRBJ1-5
v_call: TRBV6-6
cdr3_aa: ASQARANQPQH

j_call: TRBJ2-1
v_call: TRBV13
cdr3_aa: ASSLFFRQTGNGEQF

j_call: TRBJ2-3
v_call: TRBV12-5
cdr3_aa: ASGLWGRRSTDTQY

j_call: TRBJ2-3
v_call: TRBV20-1
cdr3_aa: SASPLGGEASSTDTQY

j_call: TRBJ1-2
v_call: TRBV5-1
cdr3_aa: ASTPDWSYGYT

j_call: TRBJ1-6
v_call: TRBV12-3/TRBV12-4
cdr3_aa: ASSPSLLTNSPLH

j_call: TRBJ2-5
v_call: TRBV20-1
cdr3_aa: SAVFRTGGQETQY

j_call: TRBJ2-5
v_call: TRBV28
cdr3_aa: ASKVGGLAETQY

j_call: TRBJ2-2
v_call: TRBV20-1
cdr3_aa: SARTGGNTGELF

j_call: TRBJ2-7
v_call: TRBV4-3
cdr3_aa: ASSQAKNYRPYEQY

j_call: TRBJ1-4
v_call: TRBV5-1
cdr3_aa: ASTSGLATNEKLF

j_call: TRBJ2-6
v_call: TRBV7-3
cdr3_aa: ASRRGTGANVLT

j_call: TRBJ2-5
v_call: TRBV20-1
cdr3_aa: SARDWGETQY

j_call: TRBJ2-1
v_call: TRBV12-3/TRBV12-4
cdr3_aa: ASSFAGDEQF

j_call: TRBJ2-5
v_call: TRBV11-2
cdr3_aa: ASSLGQVPGGLETQY

j_call: TRBJ2-3
v_call: TRBV7-2
cdr3_aa: ASTRESAASTDTQY

j_call: TRBJ1-2
v_call: TRBV12-3/TRBV12-4
cdr3_aa: ASRTSMTDNYGYT

j_call: TRBJ2-7
v_call: TRBV5-1
cdr3_aa: ASSLTSGRAYEQY

j_call: TRBJ2-1
v_call: TRBV20-1
cdr3_aa: SARSGLGDEQF

j_call: TRBJ2-7
v_call: TRBV7-3
cdr3_aa: ASSLMGTVGEQY

j_call: TRBJ2-7
v_call: TRBV7-2
cdr3_aa: ASSLFGGTSYEQY

j_call: TRBJ2-2
v_call: TRBV9
cdr3_aa: ASSVGGSGNTGELF

j_call: TRBJ1-5
v_call: TRBV10-3
cdr3_aa: AISESPTRPLGSNQPQH

j_call: TRBJ2-1
v_call: TRBV5-5
cdr3_aa: ASSPLLFRTRQF